This T cell receptor beta chain originates from a study of blood T cell repertoires in COVID-19. Study-wide background: The study drew acute and convalescent COVID-19 samples from the United States, Italy and Spain. From T cells, B-cell-depleted T cells, or PBMCs came the material, which was cDNA or gDNA.

The V gene's germline CDR1 is MNHEY and CDR2 SVGAGI. This CDR3 spans 12 amino acids. V was trimmed by 6 bases and J by 0 bases, leaving 5 bases between them. Under the authors' procedure: Estimates of nucleated cell counts were drawn from the amplification of reference gene primers. The repertoire was sequenced with immunoSEQ multiplex PCR; TCRdb's copy has only in-frame clones and lacks some. D and trimming come from the DNA, and the V and J calls and clone size come from that table. The table has some 120,000 clones, approximately 85% seen once. The specimen sequenced was peripheral blood. This sequence joins TRBV6-5 and TRBJ1-1; D uncertain. This sequence originates from a human donor in a cohort sampled during active COVID-19. This chain's CDR3 is CASSRLNTEAFF. The CDR3, as DNA: TGTGCCAGCAGCAGGTTGAACACTGAAGCTTTCTTT.